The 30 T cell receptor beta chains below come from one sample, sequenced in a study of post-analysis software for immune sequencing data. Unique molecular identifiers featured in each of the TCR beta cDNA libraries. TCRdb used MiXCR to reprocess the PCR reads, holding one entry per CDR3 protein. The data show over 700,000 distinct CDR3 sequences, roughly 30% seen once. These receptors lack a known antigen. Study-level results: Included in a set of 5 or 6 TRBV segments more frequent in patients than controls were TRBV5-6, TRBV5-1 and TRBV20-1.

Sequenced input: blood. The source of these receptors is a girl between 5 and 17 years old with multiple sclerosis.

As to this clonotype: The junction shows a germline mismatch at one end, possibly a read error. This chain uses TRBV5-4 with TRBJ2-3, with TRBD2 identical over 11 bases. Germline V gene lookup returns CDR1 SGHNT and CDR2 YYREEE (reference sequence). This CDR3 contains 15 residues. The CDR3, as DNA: TGTGCCGGCAGCTTGAAGGGACTAGCGGAAGATACGCAGTATTTT. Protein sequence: CAGSLKGLAEDTQYF.

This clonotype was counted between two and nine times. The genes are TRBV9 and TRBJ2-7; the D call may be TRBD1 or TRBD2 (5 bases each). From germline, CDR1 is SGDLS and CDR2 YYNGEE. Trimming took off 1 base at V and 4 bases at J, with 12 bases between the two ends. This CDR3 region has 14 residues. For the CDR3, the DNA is TGTGCCAGCAGCGTATCGGGACGAAGTTACGAGCAGTACTTC. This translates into CASSVSGRSYEQYF.

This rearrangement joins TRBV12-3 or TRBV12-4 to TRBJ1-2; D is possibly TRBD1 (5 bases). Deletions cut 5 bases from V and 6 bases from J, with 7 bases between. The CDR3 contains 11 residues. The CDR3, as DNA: TGTGCCAGCAGTGGAGGGGATGGCTACACCTTC. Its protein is CASSGGDGYTF.

The CDR3 sequence is CASSYAAGGSNEQFF. The CDR3 region has the DNA TGTGCCAGCAGTTACGCAGCGGGGGGCTCCAATGAGCAGTTCTTC. This sequence joins TRBV27 and TRBJ2-1; 9 bases are shared with TRBD2. CDR3 length: 15 amino acids. Germline V gene sequence: CDR1 MNHEY, CDR2 SMNVEV (reference sequence). The trim removed 4 bases at V and 6 bases at J, leaving 7 bases unmatched.

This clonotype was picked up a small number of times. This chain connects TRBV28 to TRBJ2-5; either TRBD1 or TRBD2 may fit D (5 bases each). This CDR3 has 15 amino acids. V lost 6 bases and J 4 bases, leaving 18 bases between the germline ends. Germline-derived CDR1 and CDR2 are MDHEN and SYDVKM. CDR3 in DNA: TGTGCCAGCAGACAACCATGGGGGTCCTTAGAGACCCAGTACTTC. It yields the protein CASRQPWGSLETQYF.

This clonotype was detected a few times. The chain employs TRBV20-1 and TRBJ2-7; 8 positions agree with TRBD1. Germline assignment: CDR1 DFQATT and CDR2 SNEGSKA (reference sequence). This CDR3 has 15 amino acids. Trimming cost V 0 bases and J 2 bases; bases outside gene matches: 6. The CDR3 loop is CSARDRTGLPYEQYF. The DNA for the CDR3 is TGCAGTGCTAGAGACCGGACAGGGTTGCCCTACGAGCAGTACTTC.

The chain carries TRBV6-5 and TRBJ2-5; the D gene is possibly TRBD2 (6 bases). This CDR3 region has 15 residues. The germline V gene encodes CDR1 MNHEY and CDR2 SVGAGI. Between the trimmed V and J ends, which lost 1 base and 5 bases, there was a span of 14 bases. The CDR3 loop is CASSYLASASETQYF. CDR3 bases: TGTGCCAGCAGTTACTTGGCTAGCGCTTCGGAGACCCAGTACTTC.

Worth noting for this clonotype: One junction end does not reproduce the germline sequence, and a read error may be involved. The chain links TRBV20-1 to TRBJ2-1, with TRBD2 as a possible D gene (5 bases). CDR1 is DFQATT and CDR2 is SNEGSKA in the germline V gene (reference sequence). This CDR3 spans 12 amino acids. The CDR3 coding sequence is TGCAGTACTAGAGATCACTCGGCAGTTCAGTTCTTC. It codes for CSTRDHSAVQFF.

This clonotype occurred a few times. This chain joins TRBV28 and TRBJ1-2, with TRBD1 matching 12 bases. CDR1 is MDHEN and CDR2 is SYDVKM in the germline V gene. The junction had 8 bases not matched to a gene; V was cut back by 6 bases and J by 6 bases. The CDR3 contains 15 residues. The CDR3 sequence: CASSQAGTGGDGYTF. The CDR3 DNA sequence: TGTGCCAGCAGCCAAGCCGGGACAGGGGGCGATGGCTACACCTTC.

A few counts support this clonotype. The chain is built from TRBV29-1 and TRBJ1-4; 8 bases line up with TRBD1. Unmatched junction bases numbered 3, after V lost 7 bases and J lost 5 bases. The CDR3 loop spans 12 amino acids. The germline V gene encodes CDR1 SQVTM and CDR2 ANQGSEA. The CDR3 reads CSGRDRNEKLFF. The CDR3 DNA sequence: TGCAGCGGAAGGGACAGGAATGAAAAACTGTTTTTT. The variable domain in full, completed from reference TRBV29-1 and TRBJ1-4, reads SAVISQKPSRDICQRGTSLTIQCQVDSQVTMMFWYRQQPGQSLTLIATANQGSEATYESGFVIDKFPISRPNLTFSTLTVSNMSPEDSSIYLCSGRDRNEKLFFGSGTQLSVL.

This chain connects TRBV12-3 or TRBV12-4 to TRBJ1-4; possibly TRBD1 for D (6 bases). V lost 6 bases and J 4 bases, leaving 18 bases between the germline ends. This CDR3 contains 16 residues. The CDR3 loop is CASSQGGTGINEKLFF. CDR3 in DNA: TGTGCCAGCAGCCAAGGGGGGACCGGGATTAATGAAAAACTGTTTTTT.

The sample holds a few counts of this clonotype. For the CDR3, the DNA is TGTGCCAGCAGTTACTCGGTCAGCACAGATACGCAGTATTTT. It codes for CASSYSVSTDTQYF. The J gene is TRBJ2-3, the V gene TRBV6-5; unclear D gene. Germline CDR1 is MNHEY and CDR2 is SVGAGI. The CDR3 runs 14 residues. Trimming cost V 0 bases and J 0 bases, with 4 bases left between them.

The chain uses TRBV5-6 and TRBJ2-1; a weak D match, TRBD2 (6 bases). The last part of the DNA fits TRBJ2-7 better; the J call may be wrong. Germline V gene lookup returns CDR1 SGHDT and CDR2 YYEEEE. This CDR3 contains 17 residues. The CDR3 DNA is TGTGCCAGCAGCTGGTGGGTAGCGGCCAACATTTACAATGAGCAGTACTTC. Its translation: CASSWWVAANIYNEQYF.

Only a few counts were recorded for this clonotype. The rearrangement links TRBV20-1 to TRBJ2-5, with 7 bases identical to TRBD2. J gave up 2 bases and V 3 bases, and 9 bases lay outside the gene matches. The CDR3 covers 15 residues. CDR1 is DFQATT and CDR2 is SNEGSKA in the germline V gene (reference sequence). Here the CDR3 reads CSARTRGGSQETQYF. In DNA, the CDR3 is TGCAGTGCTAGGACCCGTGGCGGGAGTCAAGAGACCCAGTACTTC.

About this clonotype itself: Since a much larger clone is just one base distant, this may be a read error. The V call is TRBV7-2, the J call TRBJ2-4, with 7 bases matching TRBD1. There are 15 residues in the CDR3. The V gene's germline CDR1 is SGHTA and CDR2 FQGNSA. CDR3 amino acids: CAGSPETGYENIQYF. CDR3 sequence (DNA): TGTGCCGGCAGCCCAGAGACAGGGTACGAAAACATTCAGTACTTC.

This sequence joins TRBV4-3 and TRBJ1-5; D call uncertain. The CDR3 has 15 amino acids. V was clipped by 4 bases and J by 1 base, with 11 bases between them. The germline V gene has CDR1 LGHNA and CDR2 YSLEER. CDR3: CASSRDPDSNQPQHF. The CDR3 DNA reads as TGCGCCAGCAGCCGAGACCCGGACAGCAATCAGCCCCAGCATTTT.

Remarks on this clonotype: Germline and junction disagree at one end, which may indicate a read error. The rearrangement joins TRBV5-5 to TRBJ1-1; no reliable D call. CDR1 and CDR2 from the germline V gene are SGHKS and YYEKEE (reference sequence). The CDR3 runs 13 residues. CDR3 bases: TGTGCCAGCAGCTCAACCACGAACACTGAAACTTTCTTT. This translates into CASSSTTNTETFF.

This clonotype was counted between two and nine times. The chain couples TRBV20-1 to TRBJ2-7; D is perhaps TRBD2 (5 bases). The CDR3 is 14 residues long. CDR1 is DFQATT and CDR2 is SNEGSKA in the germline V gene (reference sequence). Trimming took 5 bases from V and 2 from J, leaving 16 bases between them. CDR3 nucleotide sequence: TGCAGTGCTCCCAAGAGGGCAACAACCTACGAGCAGTACTTC. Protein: CSAPKRATTYEQYF.

The CDR3 region is CASSLGSSGSETQYF. The CDR3 nucleotides read TGCGCCAGCAGCTTGGGTTCTAGCGGGAGCGAGACCCAGTACTTC. This chain links TRBV5-1 with TRBJ2-7, with 10 bases fitting TRBD2. The J call may be incorrect, as the DNA end agrees better with TRBJ2-5. The CDR3 is 15 residues long. The germline V gene encodes CDR1 SGHRS and CDR2 YFSETQ.

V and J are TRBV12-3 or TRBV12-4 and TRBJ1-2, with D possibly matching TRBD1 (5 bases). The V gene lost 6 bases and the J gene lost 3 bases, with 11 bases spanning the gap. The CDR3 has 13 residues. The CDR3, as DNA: TGTGCCAGCAGAGGGACGGCAGACTATGGCTACACCTTC. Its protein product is CASRGTADYGYTF.

CDR3 nucleotides: TGCGCCAGCACCCTGTTTTCGGCGGGGGTTGATGAGCAGTTCTTC. Translated, it gives CASTLFSAGVDEQFF. This chain joins TRBV5-1 and TRBJ2-1; TRBD2 agrees at 7 bases. V lost 6 bases and J lost 8; bases outside the gene matches: 14. CDR1 and CDR2 (germline): SGHRS, YFSETQ. The CDR3 contains 15 residues.

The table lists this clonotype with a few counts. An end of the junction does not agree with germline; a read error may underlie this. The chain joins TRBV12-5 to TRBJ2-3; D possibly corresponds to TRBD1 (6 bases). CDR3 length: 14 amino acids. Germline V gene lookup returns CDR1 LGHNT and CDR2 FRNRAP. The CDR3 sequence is CVSGSDLEGVAQYF. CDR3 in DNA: TGTGTTAGTGGTTCAGACCTCGAGGGGGTGGCGCAGTATTTT. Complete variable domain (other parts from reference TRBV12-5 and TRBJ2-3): DARVTQTPRHKVTEMGQEVTMRCQPILGHNTVFWYRQTMMQGLELLAYFRNRAPLDDSGMPKDRFSAEMPDATLATLKIQPSEPRDSAVYFCVSGSDLEGVAQYFGPGTRLTVL.

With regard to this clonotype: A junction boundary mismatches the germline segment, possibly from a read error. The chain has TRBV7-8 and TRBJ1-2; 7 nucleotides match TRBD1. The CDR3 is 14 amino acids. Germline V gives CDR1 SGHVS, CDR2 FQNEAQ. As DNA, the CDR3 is TGTGCCAGCAGCTTCCCAGGGGGTAACTCTGGCTACACCTTC. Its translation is CASSFPGGNSGYTF.

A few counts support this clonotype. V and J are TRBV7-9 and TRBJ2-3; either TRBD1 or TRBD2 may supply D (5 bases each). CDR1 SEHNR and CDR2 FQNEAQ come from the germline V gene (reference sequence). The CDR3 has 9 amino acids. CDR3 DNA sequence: TGTGCGATTGGGGGTACGCAGTATTTT. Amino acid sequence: CAIGGTQYF.

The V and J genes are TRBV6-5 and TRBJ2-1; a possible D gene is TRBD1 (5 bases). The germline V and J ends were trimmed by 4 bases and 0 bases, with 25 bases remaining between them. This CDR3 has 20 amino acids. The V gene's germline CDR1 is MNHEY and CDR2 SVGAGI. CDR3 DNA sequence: TGTGCCAGCAGTTCCTCCTATACCTTAGTGGGGCCGAGCTCCTACAATGAGCAGTTCTTC. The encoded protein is CASSSSYTLVGPSSYNEQFF.

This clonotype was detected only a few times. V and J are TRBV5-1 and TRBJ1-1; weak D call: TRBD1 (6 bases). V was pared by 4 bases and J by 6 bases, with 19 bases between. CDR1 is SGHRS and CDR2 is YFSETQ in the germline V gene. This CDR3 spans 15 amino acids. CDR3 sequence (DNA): TGCGCCAGCAGCATATTCGCAGGGGAAGGGCCTGAAGCTTTCTTT. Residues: CASSIFAGEGPEAFF.

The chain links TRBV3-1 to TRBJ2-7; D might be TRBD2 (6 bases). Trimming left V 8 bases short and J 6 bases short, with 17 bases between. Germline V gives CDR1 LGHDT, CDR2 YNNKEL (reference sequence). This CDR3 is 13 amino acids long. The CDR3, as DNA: TGTGCCAGCGGAATAGGGGCGGGGCTCGAGCAGTACTTC. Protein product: CASGIGAGLEQYF.

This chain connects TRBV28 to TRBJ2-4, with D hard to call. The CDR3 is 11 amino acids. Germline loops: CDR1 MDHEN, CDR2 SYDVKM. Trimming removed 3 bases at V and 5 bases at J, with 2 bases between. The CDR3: CASSFENIQYF. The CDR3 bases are TGTGCCAGCAGTTTCGAAAACATTCAGTACTTC.

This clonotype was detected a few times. This CDR3 is CASSITGVTDTQYF. The CDR3 bases are TGTGCCAGCAGCATAACGGGGGTCACAGATACGCAGTATTTT. V gene TRBV5-6 combines with J gene TRBJ2-3; possibly TRBD2 for D (6 bases). CDR3 length equals 14 residues. CDR1 is SGHDT, CDR2 YYEEEE, per germline. V dropped 4 bases and J dropped 2 bases, with 11 bases sitting between them.

The CDR3 sequence is CASSLASISSPLHF. CDR3 sequence (DNA): TGTGCCAGCAGCTTGGCCTCGATCTCTTCACCCCTCCACTTT. The V gene is TRBV5-6, the J gene TRBJ1-6; no reliable D call. CDR3 length: 14 amino acids. Trimming took 0 bases from V and 9 from J, leaving 10 bases between them. Looked up from germline, CDR1 is SGHDT and CDR2 is YYEEEE.